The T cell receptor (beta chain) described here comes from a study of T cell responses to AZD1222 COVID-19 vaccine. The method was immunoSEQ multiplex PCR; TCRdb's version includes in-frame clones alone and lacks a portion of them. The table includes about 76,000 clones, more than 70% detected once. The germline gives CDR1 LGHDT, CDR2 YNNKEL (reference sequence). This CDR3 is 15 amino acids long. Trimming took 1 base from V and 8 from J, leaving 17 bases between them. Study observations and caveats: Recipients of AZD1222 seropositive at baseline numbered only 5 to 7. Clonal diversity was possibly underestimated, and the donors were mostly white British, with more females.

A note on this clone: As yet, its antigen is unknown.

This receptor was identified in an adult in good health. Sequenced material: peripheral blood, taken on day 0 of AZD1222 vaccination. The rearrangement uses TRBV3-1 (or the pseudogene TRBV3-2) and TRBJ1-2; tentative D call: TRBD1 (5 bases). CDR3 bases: TGTGCCAGCAGCCAAGTTGGTCAGGGCCCGAGGGGCTACACCTTC. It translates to CASSQVGQGPRGYTF.